Each of the 27 T cell receptor beta chains below was sequenced from the same sample in a study of blood T cells in healthy people across ages. PCR was performed a second time for about 6 to 12 cycles using a sample-barcoded 5' primer and a J-beta primer mix. TCRdb re-called the 5' RACE reads with MiXCR, one entry per CDR3 protein. The sample records some 930,000 distinct CDR3 sequences, almost 30% being singletons. The sample was also reused in another study, on T cells of mothers and their children.

Sequenced sample: blood. These receptors all stem from a woman in her thirties or forties in good health.

V and J are TRBV7-2 and TRBJ1-6; D remains ambiguous. V lost 1 base and J 3 bases, leaving 10 bases between the germline ends. Germline loops: CDR1 SGHTA, CDR2 FQGNSA. The CDR3 has 16 residues. Here the CDR3 reads CASSLDMVGYNSPLHF. In DNA form, the CDR3 reads TGTGCCAGCAGCTTAGATATGGTGGGCTATAATTCACCCCTCCACTTT.

This clonotype was recorded once. The rearrangement uses TRBV5-1 and TRBJ1-6, with D uncertain. The CDR3 length is 15 residues. CDR1 is SGHRS and CDR2 is YFSETQ in the germline V gene. The V gene lost 3 bases and the J gene lost 5 bases, with 12 bases spanning the gap. As DNA, the CDR3 is TGCGCCAGCAGCTACCGGGCGGGCGATAATTCACCCCTCCACTTT. Translated: CASSYRAGDNSPLHF.

The J gene is TRBJ1-2, the V gene TRBV4-2; D is unresolved. The CDR3 is 13 residues long. CDR1 is LGHNA and CDR2 is YNFKEQ in the germline V gene. The V end was cut by 4 bases, the J end by 6 bases, with 12 bases between. Here the CDR3 DNA reads TGTGCCAGCAGCCGTACCATGGCGGATGGCTACACCTTC. Its protein is CASSRTMADGYTF.

This clonotype appeared once. This chain joins TRBV7-2 and TRBJ2-7; 8 nucleotides line up with TRBD2. The germline CDR1 and CDR2 sequences are SGHTA and FQGNSA. With 1 base clipped from V and 3 bases from J, the junction kept 8 bases outside the gene matches. The CDR3 contains 16 residues. In nucleotides, the CDR3 is TGTGCCAGCAGCTTAGGCTTCTCAAGCGGGGGCTACGAGCAGTACTTC. It yields the protein CASSLGFSSGGYEQYF. Full variable domain (missing parts from reference TRBV7-2 and TRBJ2-7): GAGVSQSPSNKVTEKGKDVELRCDPISGHTALYWYRQSLGQGLEFLIYFQGNSAPDKSGLPSDRFSAERTGGSVSTLTIQRTQQEDSAVYLCASSLGFSSGGYEQYFGPGTRLTVT.

In regard to this clonotype: This may stem from a read error, because a much larger clone lies one nucleotide away. This sequence joins TRBV11-2 and TRBJ2-7; no definite D call. The CDR3 sequence is 14 residues long. From germline, CDR1 is SGHAT and CDR2 FQNNGV. V shed 7 bases and J shed 0 bases, with 13 bases lying between them. The CDR3 spells CASNRLGASYEQYF. The CDR3 DNA follows: TGTGCCAGCAACCGTCTGGGTGCCTCCTACGAGCAGTACTTC.

The chain joins TRBV20-1 to TRBJ2-7; D is ambiguous. The CDR3 extends over 13 amino acids. The V gene's germline CDR1 is DFQATT and CDR2 SNEGSKA (reference sequence). Deletions cut 0 bases from V and 5 bases from J, with 11 bases between. The CDR3 coding sequence is TGCAGTGCTAGAGAACCGCCCTTGGACGAGCAGTACTTC. Amino acid sequence: CSAREPPLDEQYF.

This clonotype occurred a few times. This sequence joins TRBV27 and TRBJ2-2, with no clear D. The CDR3 is made up of 16 amino acids. Germline CDR1 and CDR2: MNHEY and SMNVEV (reference sequence). V lost 5 bases and J lost 6, with 19 bases in between. CDR3 nucleotide sequence: TGTGCCAGCAGTCGCTCAGGCGAGATAGGTGCCGGGGAGCTGTTTTTT. Translated, it gives CASSRSGEIGAGELFF.

A note on this clonotype: A much bigger clone sits one base away, suggesting this may be a read error. The chain uses TRBV7-6 and TRBJ2-7, with 8 bases lining up with TRBD2. This CDR3 has 14 residues. Germline values: CDR1 SGHVS, CDR2 FNYEAQ. CDR3 sequence: CVSSNLAGSYEQYF. The CDR3 DNA sequence: TGTGTCAGCAGCAACCTAGCGGGCTCCTACGAGCAGTACTTC. Full variable domain (outside the CDR3, taken from reference TRBV7-6 and TRBJ2-7): GAGVSQSPRYKVTKRGQDVALRCDPISGHVSLYWYRQALGQGPEFLTYFNYEAQQDKSGLPNDRFSAERPEGSISTLTIQRTEQRDSAMYRCVSSNLAGSYEQYFGPGTRLTVT.

This clonotype was counted only a few times. A much more abundant neighbour one base away suggests this may be a read error. This rearrangement joins TRBV10-3 to TRBJ2-7; D perhaps matches TRBD1 (5 bases). This CDR3 is built from 16 residues. Germline CDR1 reads ENHRY; CDR2 reads SYGVKD. The V gene lost 3 bases and the J gene lost 0 bases, with 15 bases spanning the gap. CDR3 residues: CAISDVRRASSYEQYF. DNA for the CDR3: TGTGCCATCAGTGATGTCCGCAGGGCTAGCTCCTACGAGCAGTACTTC.

This clonotype has more than one count but fewer than ten. The rearrangement joins TRBV4-1 to TRBJ1-1; TRBD1 matches 7 bases. CDR1 and CDR2 (germline): MGHRA, YSYEKL. The V and J ends lost 2 bases and 1 base, in that order; junction bases with no gene match: 4. This CDR3 is 15 amino acids long. CDR3: CASSQRQGANTEAFF. The CDR3 DNA is TGCGCCAGCAGCCAACGACAGGGAGCGAACACTGAAGCTTTCTTT.

For this clonotype: A much larger clone lies one base from this, so it may be a read error. The chain links TRBV20-1 to TRBJ2-7, with D possibly being TRBD2 (6 bases). The closer fit of TRBJ2-5 to the DNA end suggests the J call may be wrong. Germline CDR1 DFQATT, CDR2 SNEGSKA (reference sequence). The CDR3 loop spans 14 amino acids. CDR3 nucleotides: TGCAGTGCTAGACACAGGACGGGGAGGGAGACCCAGTACTTC. Protein sequence: CSARHRTGRETQYF.

This clonotype was counted at least ten times. DNA for the CDR3: TGCGCCAGCAGCCAAGATGGGGGGCTAGAGCAGTTCTTC. Amino acids: CASSQDGGLEQFF. The rearrangement joins TRBV4-3 to TRBJ2-1; tentatively, D is TRBD1 or TRBD2 (6 bases each). The CDR3 loop spans 13 amino acids. Germline lookup yields CDR1 LGHNA and CDR2 YSLEER. V lost 0 bases and J lost 10, with 10 bases in between.

This CDR3 reads CASSVGNGQETQYF. The CDR3 DNA follows: TGTGCCAGCAGCGTAGGTAACGGACAAGAGACCCAGTACTTC. The chain recombines TRBV9 with TRBJ2-5; D unclear. This CDR3 contains 14 residues. Germline assignment: CDR1 SGDLS and CDR2 YYNGEE. Trimming took off 0 bases at V and 2 bases at J, with 8 bases between the two ends.

The chain carries TRBV5-1 and TRBJ1-3; tentative D call: TRBD1 (6 bases). Germline assignment: CDR1 SGHRS and CDR2 YFSETQ. V was trimmed by 5 bases and J by 3 bases, leaving 15 bases between them. The CDR3 sequence is 15 residues long. The DNA of the CDR3 is TGCGCCAGCAGACCCAACGGGGGCGGTGGAAACACCATATATTTT. Amino acid sequence: CASRPNGGGGNTIYF.

A remark on this clonotype: Given a much more abundant clone one base away, this may be a read error. The chain employs TRBV7-2 and TRBJ1-1; perhaps TRBD1 as D (5 bases). Germline V gene lookup returns CDR1 SGHTA and CDR2 FQGNSA. The V end was cut by 9 bases, the J end by 6 bases, with 20 bases between. The CDR3 totals 14 residues. The CDR3 protein is CARSRPTGGAEAFF. CDR3 DNA: TGTGCCAGAAGCCGACCCACAGGAGGAGCTGAAGCTTTCTTT.

This clonotype was seen at least ten times. Written as DNA, the CDR3 is TGTGCCAGCAGCCCCGGGGTGAGGGTGGGCAATGAGCAGTTCTTC. This gives the protein CASSPGVRVGNEQFF. This chain joins TRBV7-2 and TRBJ2-1, with D perhaps matching TRBD2 (5 bases). The CDR3 is 15 amino acids. Trimming cost V 5 bases and J 6 bases, with 17 bases left between them. Germline CDR1 SGHTA, CDR2 FQGNSA.

This clonotype was seen more than once but under ten times. The rearrangement links TRBV20-1 to TRBJ1-3; TRBD1 is a possible D gene (5 bases). Germline CDR1 is DFQATT and CDR2 is SNEGSKA (reference sequence). The CDR3 covers 16 residues. The ends were cut back, 2 bases at V and 4 bases at J, with 18 bases in the middle. CDR3 in amino acids: CSARPAVGDIGNTIYF. The CDR3 DNA is TGCAGTGCTAGACCCGCGGTAGGGGATATAGGAAACACCATATATTTT.

V is TRBV5-1 and J is TRBJ2-4; tentative D call: TRBD1 (6 bases). The germline V gene encodes CDR1 SGHRS and CDR2 YFSETQ. This CDR3 has 15 amino acids. V was trimmed by 0 bases and J by 13 bases, leaving 20 bases between them. Written as DNA, the CDR3 is TGCGCCAGCAGCTTGGTACTTCGCAGGGACAATGAGCAGTACTTC. Amino acid sequence: CASSLVLRRDNEQYF.

This clonotype has more than one count but fewer than ten. V gene TRBV7-9 combines with J gene TRBJ2-1; a possible D gene is TRBD2 (7 bases). Germline V gives CDR1 SEHNR, CDR2 FQNEAQ (reference sequence). V lost 4 bases, J lost 4 bases, and 17 bases lay in between. The CDR3 contains 16 residues. CDR3 region: CASSSGSRGLYNEQFF. The CDR3 coding sequence is TGTGCCAGCAGCTCGGGGTCGCGGGGGCTATACAATGAGCAGTTCTTC.

This clonotype was counted many times. The rearrangement uses TRBV20-1 and TRBJ2-7, with 7 bases identical to TRBD1. Germline V gives CDR1 DFQATT, CDR2 SNEGSKA (reference sequence). The junction had 9 bases not matched to a gene; V was cut back by 7 bases and J by 6 bases. The CDR3 sequence is 12 residues long. For the CDR3, the DNA is TGCAGTGGGACCCACAGGGGATCCGAGCAGTACTTC. Translating gives CSGTHRGSEQYF.

CDR3 sequence reads: CASSPRDRGDEQYF. The CDR3, as DNA: TGCGCCAGCAGCCCACGGGACAGGGGCGACGAGCAGTACTTC. The rearrangement uses TRBV4-1 and TRBJ2-4, with 10 bases matching TRBD1. The last part of the DNA fits TRBJ2-7 better; the J call may be wrong. Germline CDR1 reads MGHRA; CDR2 reads YSYEKL. CDR3 size: 14 residues.

J is TRBJ1-2 and V is TRBV20-1, with TRBD1 matching 7 bases. The CDR3 totals 14 residues. Per the germline V gene, CDR1 is DFQATT and CDR2 is SNEGSKA (reference sequence). With V trimmed by 4 bases and J by 1 base, 6 bases remained unmatched. The CDR3 sequence is CSATDRAFNYGYTF. DNA for the CDR3: TGCAGTGCTACTGACAGGGCATTTAACTATGGCTACACCTTC.

In its sample, this clonotype was seen a few times. In nucleotides, the CDR3 is TGCGCCAGCAGCTTTCAAGGCAGTCCCGATAACAATGAGCAGTTCTTC. Translated, it gives CASSFQGSPDNNEQFF. The rearrangement links TRBV5-1 to TRBJ2-1; no firm D call. The V gene's germline CDR1 is SGHRS and CDR2 YFSETQ. The CDR3 length is 16 residues. Trimming took 2 bases from V and 5 from J, leaving 17 bases between them.

This chain connects TRBV7-2 to TRBJ2-4; 9 bases agree with TRBD2. The closer fit of TRBJ2-7 to the DNA end suggests the J call may be wrong. CDR1 is SGHTA and CDR2 is FQGNSA in the germline V gene. The CDR3 is 15 amino acids. Here the CDR3 DNA reads TGTGCCAGCAGCTTAGTAGGGACTAGCAAATACGAGCAGTACTTC. It specifies CASSLVGTSKYEQYF.

At least ten counts were recorded for this clonotype. This chain links TRBV7-3 with TRBJ2-1; D is unclear. In germline, CDR1 is SGHTA, CDR2 FQGTGA. The CDR3 contains 16 residues. V dropped 5 bases and J dropped 0 bases, with 14 bases sitting between them. CDR3 coding DNA: TGTGCCAGCAGCCCGTCAGCGACCAGCTCCTACAATGAGCAGTTCTTC. Translating it yields CASSPSATSSYNEQFF.

In its sample, this clonotype was seen a few times. The chain has TRBV7-2 and TRBJ2-3, with D possibly TRBD2 on 5 matching bases. The CDR3 covers 15 residues. CDR1 SGHTA and CDR2 FQGNSA come from the germline V gene. The V end was cut by 4 bases, the J end by 1 base, with 12 bases between. Here the CDR3 DNA reads TGTGCCAGCAGCTCGGGATGGAGAGGCACAGATACGCAGTATTTT. This encodes CASSSGWRGTDTQYF.

Concerning this clonotype itself: The junction shows a germline mismatch at one end, possibly a read error. The chain couples TRBV20-1 to TRBJ2-1; TRBD2 matches at 9 bases. CDR3 length equals 16 residues. Germline-derived CDR1 and CDR2 are DFQATT and SNEGSKA (reference sequence). The CDR3 reads CSARDLSGGSYNKQFF. CDR3 nucleotide sequence: TGCAGTGCTAGAGATCTAAGCGGGGGGTCCTACAATAAGCAGTTCTTC.